This TCR beta chain was obtained from a study of PD-1 blockade in mismatch repair-deficient tumors. Whole-study findings and limits: Rapid post-treatment expansion, then contraction, generally preceding radiologic response, marked tumor-resident clones.

Clones were sequenced by immunoSEQ multiplex PCR, and TCRdb holds only the in-frame ones, with some missing. This sample has fewer than 100,000 clones; around 85% occur once, and the top ten carry more than 2.5%. The CDR3 is made up of 13 amino acids. CDR1 and CDR2 (germline): SGHTA, FQGTGA. V was pared by 4 bases and J by 3 bases, with 10 bases between. Note on this clone: Its antigen is undetermined.

The receptor comes from an adult with mismatch repair-deficient cancer. The chain is built from TRBV7-3 and TRBJ2-7, with D perhaps TRBD2 (6 bases). The input for sequencing was peripheral blood, taken 12 weeks after starting pembrolizumab. Here the CDR3 DNA reads TGTGCCAGCAGCTCTCGGGGAGGCTACGAGCAGTACTTC. Its translation is CASSSRGGYEQYF.